This T cell receptor (beta chain) was sequenced in a study of early T cells in non-severe SARS-CoV-2 infection. This CDR3 spans 12 amino acids. The germline V gene has CDR1 SQVTM and CDR2 ANQGSEA. Trimming cost V 6 bases and J 1 base, with 9 bases left between them. This clonotype showed up many times. MiXCR, applied by TCRdb to the 5' RACE reads, yields one record per CDR3 protein. This sample yields some 46,000 distinct CDR3 sequences, of which approximately 6% are seen a single time; roughly 12% belongs to the top ten. This chain connects TRBV29-1 to TRBJ1-1; D gene unclear. The receptor was derived from an adult who was a healthcare worker with PCR-confirmed SARS-CoV-2 infection or an uninfected control (not recorded which). Input material: whole blood. In DNA form, the CDR3 reads TGCAGCGTAGCTGGACGGAACACTGAAGCTTTCTTT. Protein: CSVAGRNTEAFF.